Described below is a single TCR beta chain sequence and its context. The data were obtained in a study of blood T cell repertoires in COVID-19. Assay: immunoSEQ multiplex PCR; the TCRdb copy retains only in-frame clones and omits some. The repertoire holds about 160,000 clones, with 79% as singletons. This clonotype originated in an older woman with COVID-19, enrolled during active disease. Sequencing was done on a sample of peripheral blood.

In DNA form, the CDR3 reads TGTGCCAGCAGGCCCGGGACAGGGGAATCTGAGCAGTTCTTC. Translating it yields CASRPGTGESEQFF. The J gene is TRBJ2-1, the V gene TRBV7-9, with 10 bases that match TRBD1. The CDR3 extends over 14 amino acids. J gave up 9 bases and V 6 bases, and 8 bases lay outside the gene matches. Germline-derived CDR1 and CDR2 are SEHNR and FQNEAQ (reference sequence).